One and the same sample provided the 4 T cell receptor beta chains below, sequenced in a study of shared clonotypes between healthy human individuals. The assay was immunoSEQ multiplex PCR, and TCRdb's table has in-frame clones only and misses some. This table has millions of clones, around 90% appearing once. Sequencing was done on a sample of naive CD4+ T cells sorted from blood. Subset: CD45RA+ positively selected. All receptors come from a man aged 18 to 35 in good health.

CDR3 in amino acids: CASGGGGENQPQHF. The CDR3 DNA sequence: TGTGCCAGCGGCGGGGGGGGTGAAAATCAGCCCCAGCATTTT. The V and J genes are TRBV28 and TRBJ1-5, with D perhaps matching TRBD1 (5 bases). V was shortened by 8 bases and J by 4 bases, with 15 bases between the two germline ends. The germline gives CDR1 MDHEN, CDR2 SYDVKM. This CDR3 is built from 14 residues.

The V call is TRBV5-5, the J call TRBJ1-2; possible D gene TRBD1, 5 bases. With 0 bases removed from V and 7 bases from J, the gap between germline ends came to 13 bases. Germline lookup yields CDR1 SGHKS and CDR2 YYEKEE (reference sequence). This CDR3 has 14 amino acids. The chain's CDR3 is CASSLVTGVIGYTF. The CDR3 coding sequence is TGTGCCAGCAGCTTGGTCACGGGGGTCATTGGCTACACCTTC. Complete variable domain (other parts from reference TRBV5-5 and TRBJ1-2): DAGVTQSPTHLIKTRGQQVTLRCSPISGHKSVSWYQQVLGQGPQFIFQYYEKEERGRGNFPDRFSARQFPNYSSELNVNALLLGDSALYLCASSLVTGVIGYTFGSGTRLTVV.

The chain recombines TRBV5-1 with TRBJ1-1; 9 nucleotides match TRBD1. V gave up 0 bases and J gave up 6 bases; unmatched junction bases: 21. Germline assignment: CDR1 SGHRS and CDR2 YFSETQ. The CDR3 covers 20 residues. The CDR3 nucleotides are TGCGCCAGCAGCTTGGGAAGTAAGGGGACAGGGTGGATGAGAGATCCTGAAGCTTTCTTT. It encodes CASSLGSKGTGWMRDPEAFF.

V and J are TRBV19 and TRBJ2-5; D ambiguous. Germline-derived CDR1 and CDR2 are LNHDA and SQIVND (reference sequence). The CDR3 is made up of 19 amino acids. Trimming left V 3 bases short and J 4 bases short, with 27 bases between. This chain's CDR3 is CASSINNVGVLTRGETQYF. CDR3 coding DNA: TGTGCCAGTAGTATCAATAATGTTGGGGTCCTCACGAGAGGAGAGACCCAGTACTTC.